The clone carrying this T cell receptor beta chain is a singleton in its sample. This CDR3 has 13 amino acids. The germline V and J ends were trimmed by 1 base and 4 bases, with 8 bases remaining between them. Looked up from germline, CDR1 is SGHNT and CDR2 is YYREEE (reference sequence). These data originate in a study of OX40 agonist ivuxolimab in advanced cancers. Study-level background: A male proportion of more than 75% was recorded, with mean age around 64 years and range roughly 23 to 79. Prior anti-PD-1, anti-PD-L1 or anti-CTLA-4 therapy did not bar entry, and 30% to 40% had some.

Method: immunoSEQ multiplex PCR; TCRdb's copy keeps in-frame clones and lacks some. The sample lists 40,000 to 60,000 clones, about 90% occurring once. This clonotype originated in an adult with an advanced solid tumor such as melanoma, head and neck, liver or kidney cancer. The chain carries TRBV5-4 and TRBJ1-2; D call uncertain. The sample here was CD4+ or CD8+ T cells sorted from blood, taken in a trial of the OX40 agonist ivuxolimab. DNA for the CDR3: TGTGCCAGCAGCTTGAATGGCCTCTATGGCTACACCTTC. Its translation is CASSLNGLYGYTF.